Reported below is one TCR beta chain. The data are from a study of early T cells in non-severe SARS-CoV-2 infection. The CDR3 spans 13 residues. Trimming removed 6 bases at V and 5 bases at J, with 13 bases between. The TCR library protocol was used to attach unique molecular identifiers. These identifiers were attached to individual cDNA molecules. Via MiXCR, TCRdb re-called the 5' RACE reads, giving one row per CDR3 protein. This table holds tens of thousands of distinct CDR3 sequences, around 12% found once. This sample comprised whole blood, obtained at baseline. This receptor was identified in an adult who was a healthcare worker with PCR-confirmed SARS-CoV-2 infection or an uninfected control (not recorded which). The donor label of this sample is uncertain. V is TRBV12-3 or TRBV12-4 and J is TRBJ1-1; unclear D gene. As DNA, the CDR3 is TGTGCCAGCAGCCAGCACATATCTACTGAAGCTTTCTTT. Translating gives CASSQHISTEAFF.